This TCR beta chain was documented in a study of blood T cell repertoires in COVID-19 (dated by TCRdb to about 2020). Some background on the complete study: Samples from collaborators originated in the United States, Italy and Spain and spanned both the acute and convalescent phases of COVID-19. The samples were drawn from the first 160 participants of the ongoing ImmuneRACE study and from 950 to 1,500 subjects provided by 6 global collaborators. HLA class I and class II types, where available, came from metadata supplied by the sample provider rather than from assay-based typing. The repertoires were released in a freely available public database meant as a resource for research on the immune response to SARS-CoV-2. A de-identified subject ID, COVID-19 status, age in years and sex were almost always included in the sample metadata. The material from the prospective study consisted of cDNA or gDNA derived from T cells, B-cell-depleted T cells, or PBMCs. The dataset comprised deeply sampled blood TCRbeta repertoires from subjects exposed to, actively infected with, or recovered from COVID-19. Study-level results and caveats: How much clinical and demographic metadata was included differed by source and by participant, and the metadata was provided uncurated.

Whole blood was collected in K2EDTA tubes by collaborating institutions according to the institutions' own protocols. For TCRbeta analysis, collaborator samples were shipped as frozen whole blood, as isolated PBMCs, or as DNA extracted from either sample type. Regarding this clone: No antigen is known for it. The record has no base qualities; no much larger clone is one base away.

TCRbeta CDR3 regions were amplified from genomic DNA using the immunoSEQ Assay, a bias-controlled multiplex PCR. The study's processing was this. Within the assay, amplification of reference gene primers was used to estimate how many nucleated cells each sample contained. To quantify the absolute abundance of each unique TCRbeta CDR3 rearrangement, sequence reads were collapsed and filtered. Productive Simpson clonality was computed per sample as the square root of Simpson's diversity index over productive rearrangements. Not all clones reach the TCRdb copy of this immuneACCESS table, which keeps in-frame sequences only. Checked studies attribute under half of the gap to unresolved V genes and leave the rest unexplained. V and J calls and clone size follow that table, whereas D and trimming were derived from the DNA. Here the sample has 86,000 or so clones; around nine tenths occur a single time. The ten largest clones add up to 4.5% to 5% of the sample.

The CDR3 starts with the cysteine, ends with the phenylalanine, and has 16 residues. The only DNA kept is the CDR3, 48 bases in frame from the first base. The V end gives up 0 bases and the J end 0 bases, leaving 1 base in the junction not matched to a gene. CDR1 MDHEN and CDR2 SYDVKM were looked up in the germline V gene. The chain is assembled from TRBV28 and TRBJ2-7, and TRBD1 aligns with 11 junction nucleotides. The sample was peripheral blood. The source is a man aged 50 to 60 with active or convalescent COVID-19. The nucleotide sequence is given as TGTGCCAGCAGTTTATGGGGACAGGGGGTCTCCTACGAGCAGTACTTC. The translation is CASSLWGQGVSYEQYF.